This T cell receptor (beta chain) was sequenced in a study of CD8+ T cells in alopecia areata. Germline V CDR1 and CDR2: ENHRY, SYGVKD. The CDR3 covers 15 residues. With 0 bases removed from V and 2 bases from J, the gap between germline ends came to 10 bases. Sequencing templates came from extracted RNA that was reverse transcribed into cDNA. Libraries were prepared by immunoSEQ multiplex PCR; TCRdb keeps only in-frame clonotypes and omits some of them. Among about 160,000 clones listed, around three fifths were seen once. Treatment noted: oral pan-JAK inhibitor, 5-10 mg twice daily. The chain combines TRBV10-3 with TRBJ2-5, with no clear D. The TCR originated in a human donor with alopecia areata. The specimen was CD4+ T cells sorted from blood, collected at week 4, from a patient treated with tofacitinib. CDR3 amino acids: CAISESLANQETQYF. CDR3 DNA sequence: TGTGCCATCAGTGAGTCTTTGGCGAATCAAGAGACCCAGTACTTC.